This paragraph covers one TCR beta chain sequence. The sample belongs to a study of naive and memory T cell subsets. An equimolar mix of two oligonucleotides served as the beta constant-region primer for TRBC1 and TRBC2. Ligated cDNA was amplified by four rounds of PCR with nested alpha and beta constant-region primers and SP2. TCRdb re-called the UMI-ligation and nested PCR reads through MiXCR, storing one row per CDR3 protein. Counted here are 95,000 to 150,000 distinct CDR3 sequences, just over 35% occurring once; the ten biggest clones make up roughly 0.9%. The trim removed 5 bases at V and 4 bases at J, leaving 8 bases unmatched. This CDR3 has 15 residues. In germline, CDR1 is LGHDT, CDR2 YNNKEL (reference sequence).

Sample: central memory CD4+ T cells from blood. This TCR came from a human donor in good health. The gene calls are TRBV3-1 and TRBJ2-3; 8 bases are a match to TRBD1. The chain's CDR3 is CASSAYRGLSDTQYF. The CDR3 nucleotides are TGTGCCAGCAGCGCGTACAGGGGGTTATCAGATACGCAGTATTTT.